Listed below are T cell receptor beta chains from one sample, sequenced in a study of T cell responses to AZD1222 COVID-19 vaccine. TCRdb's copy holds only in-frame clones and misses some; the assay was immunoSEQ multiplex PCR. The sample contains around 130,000 clones, 90% to 95% of which appear only once. Sequences were derived from peripheral blood, sampled on day 0 of AZD1222 vaccination. These receptors were taken from an adult in good health. Each CDR3 is given with its conserved first and last residue. Fields, in order: clone size, D gene, V gene, J gene, CDR3 DNA, CDR3 protein. A D gene is named only where the DNA matches it firmly. Not every row has a clone size; where given, it reads once, few, many or a size class.

>.|TRBD1|TRBV5-1|TRBJ1-1
TGCGCCAGCAGCCCCGTCCAGGGGGCCGGCACTGAAGCTTTCTTT
CASSPVQGAGTEAFF
>.|.|TRBV3-1/TRBV3-2|TRBJ1-1
TGTGCCAGCAGCCAAGCCGACAGTTGGCAAGCTTTCTTT
CASSQADSWQAFF
>.|.|TRBV3-1/TRBV3-2|TRBJ2-3
TGTGCCAGCAGCCCCAGCGTCACAGATACGCAGTATTTT
CASSPSVTDTQYF
>.|.|TRBV29-1|TRBJ2-7
TGCAGCGCCAAAACTATTAGCTCCTACGAGCAGTACTTC
CSAKTISSYEQYF
>.|TRBD2|TRBV11-3|TRBJ2-5
TGTGCCAGCAGCTTTGGACCGACTAGCCTGGAGACCCAGTACTTC
CASSFGPTSLETQYF
>.|.|TRBV10-3|TRBJ2-7
TGTGCCATCAGTGGGGGTTGGGGACATCCTTCGTCCTCCTACGAGCAGTACTTC
CAISGGWGHPSSSYEQYF
>.|TRBD2|TRBV29-1|TRBJ2-5
TGCAGCGTTGATAGGGGAGGGGAGACCCAGTACTTC
CSVDRGGETQYF
>.|.|TRBV10-1|TRBJ1-2
TGCGCCAGCAGTGAGCAGGACAACCTCTATGGCTACACCTTC
CASSEQDNLYGYTF
>.|.|TRBV5-4|TRBJ1-1
TGTGCCAGCAGCCCCCGGCGGGGTAACACTGAAGCTTTCTTT
CASSPRRGNTEAFF
>.|.|TRBV7-3|TRBJ2-1
TGTGCCAGCAGCTTAGGGCAGAACAATGAGCAGTTCTTC
CASSLGQNNEQFF
>.|.|TRBV7-3|TRBJ2-5
TGTGCCAGCAGCTTACTGGGCGGGGCACAAGAGACCCAGTACTTC
CASSLLGGAQETQYF
>.|TRBD1|TRBV6-5|TRBJ1-4
TGTGCCAGCAGCCGGGACAGGGCTAATGAAAAACTGTTTTTT
CASSRDRANEKLFF
>.|.|TRBV6-1|TRBJ1-2
TGTGCCAGCAGTGAAGCGCTTCGAGTTGGAGGGACAAGGGGCTACACCTTC
CASSEALRVGGTRGYTF
>.|.|TRBV29-1|TRBJ1-3
TGCAGCGTCGCGGCCTCACCCGCGGGAAACACCATATATTTT
CSVAASPAGNTIYF
>.|.|TRBV7-8|TRBJ1-5
TGTGCCAGCAGCTGGTCGGGGGACGGCAATCAGCCCCAGCATTTT
CASSWSGDGNQPQHF
>.|.|TRBV9|TRBJ2-1
TGTGCCAGCAGCGGACTGGGGAACAGCTCCTACAATGAGCAGTTCTTC
CASSGLGNSSYNEQFF
>.|TRBD2|TRBV4-3|TRBJ2-7
TGCGCCAGCAGCCAAGGTATTAGCGGGGGCTACGAGCAGTACTTC
CASSQGISGGYEQYF
>.|.|TRBV30|TRBJ1-2
TGTGCCTGGAGTGCTAGGGATTTGGGCTACACCTTC
CAWSARDLGYTF
>.|TRBD1|TRBV19|TRBJ1-1
TGTGCCAGTAGTACCCCAGGACAGGTAGCAATACTGAACACTGAAGCTTTCTTT
CASSTPGQVAILNTEAFF
>once|.|TRBV6-6|TRBJ2-4
TGTGCCAGCAGATCTTCCCGGGTAGCCAAAAACATTCAGTACTTC
CASRSSRVAKNIQYF
>.|TRBD2|TRBV6-6|TRBJ2-3
TGTGCCAGCAGTCCCGGGGGGGTTTGGGGAAGGACAGATACGCAGTATTTT
CASSPGGVWGRTDTQYF
>.|.|TRBV27|TRBJ1-1
TGTGCCAGCAGCCCCGGGACCTGGGGAGGATGGGCTTTCTTT
CASSPGTWGGWAFF
>.|.|TRBV13|TRBJ2-1
TGTGCCAGCAGCCCCCAATGGGGGTTTGAGCAGTTCTTC
CASSPQWGFEQFF
>.|.|TRBV27|TRBJ1-2
TGTGCCAGCAGTTTAAGAACAGGGAAGAGTGGCTACACCTTC
CASSLRTGKSGYTF
>once|TRBD1|TRBV18|TRBJ2-4
TGTGCCAGCTCACCTGGGACAGCTAACATTCAGTACTTC
CASSPGTANIQYF
>.|TRBD1|TRBV2|TRBJ1-1
TGTGCCAGCAGCGCGACAGGGGGGCTAATGTACACTGAAGCTTTCTTT
CASSATGGLMYTEAFF
>.|TRBD1|TRBV29-1|TRBJ1-1
TGCAGCTTTTCCTCGACAGGGGGGAATACTGAAGCTTTCTTT
CSFSSTGGNTEAFF
>.|TRBD1|TRBV29-1|TRBJ1-2
TGCAGCGTTGTTCCCCTGACAGGGGCGGAAAACTATGGCTACACCTTC
CSVVPLTGAENYGYTF
>.|.|TRBV4-3|TRBJ1-4
TGCGCCAGCAGCCAAGAGGGGCCCCCGGCAACTAATGAAAAACTGTTTTTT
CASSQEGPPATNEKLFF
>.|.|TRBV2|TRBJ1-1
TGTGCCAGCAGCCCCCTCACTGAAGCTTTCTTT
CASSPLTEAFF
>once|.|TRBV30|TRBJ1-2
TGTGCCTTCCAAGTGGGTGACACAGGCTACACCTTC
CAFQVGDTGYTF
>.|.|TRBV18|TRBJ1-1
TGTGCCAGCTCATGGCGGGAGGTGGGGTCCCTACCGAACACTGAAGCTTTCTTT
CASSWREVGSLPNTEAFF
>.|TRBD1|TRBV2|TRBJ2-5
TGTGCCAGCAATGCCGGGACAGGGAGAGAGACCCAGTACTTC
CASNAGTGRETQYF
>.|.|TRBV13|TRBJ1-2
TGTGCCAGCAGCTTAGTAAGCTATGGCTACACCTTC
CASSLVSYGYTF
>.|.|TRBV2|TRBJ2-7
TGTGCCAGCACAGTCGGAACTTACTACGAGCAGTACTTC
CASTVGTYYEQYF
>.|TRBD1|TRBV18|TRBJ1-2
TGTGCCAGCTCACCGAGGACAGGGGATGGGTATGGCTACACCTTC
CASSPRTGDGYGYTF
>.|TRBD1|TRBV2|TRBJ1-6
TGTGCCAGCAGTGAAGACCGGACAGGCCTACATTCACCCCTCCACTTT
CASSEDRTGLHSPLHF
>.|TRBD1|TRBV5-4|TRBJ1-2
TGTGCCAGCAGCTTGTCGACAGGGTGTTCGTATGGCTACACCTTC
CASSLSTGCSYGYTF
>once|.|TRBV10-3|TRBJ1-2
TGTGCCATCAGTGAGCCTAGACAGACAGCTAACTATGGCTACACCTTC
CAISEPRQTANYGYTF
>.|TRBD1|TRBV7-2|TRBJ1-4
TGTGCCAGCAGCCACACGGTCGGGACAGGGCAAGAAAAACTGTTTTTT
CASSHTVGTGQEKLFF
>.|.|TRBV6-5|TRBJ1-2
TGTGCCAGCAGTTACTCGACGGGGTTGGCCTATGGCTACACCTTC
CASSYSTGLAYGYTF
>.|TRBD2|TRBV12-5|TRBJ2-1
TGTGCTAGCCTCCGCGTTGTAGCGGGAGGGGCCCATGAGCAGTTCTTC
CASLRVVAGGAHEQFF
>.|.|TRBV9|TRBJ1-2
TGTGCCAGCAGCATACCCGGGTCACACTATGGCTACACCTTC
CASSIPGSHYGYTF
>.|.|TRBV9|TRBJ2-1
TGTGCCAGCAGCGTTATAGCCTCCTACAATGAGCAGTTCTTC
CASSVIASYNEQFF
>.|.|TRBV20-1|TRBJ2-2
TGCAGTGCTAGTGAGCTCTCCGGCGACACCGGGGAGCTGTTTTTT
CSASELSGDTGELFF
>few|.|TRBV20-1|TRBJ2-7
TGCAGTGCCACCGGCAACGAGCAGTACTTC
CSATGNEQYF
>.|.|TRBV5-5|TRBJ2-3
TGTGCCAGCAGCTTGGCCGGAGGCGCAGATACGCAGTATTTT
CASSLAGGADTQYF
>.|.|TRBV10-3|TRBJ1-5
TGTGCCATCAGTGAGTCGACTAGCAATCAGCCCCAGCATTTT
CAISESTSNQPQHF
>.|.|TRBV7-9|TRBJ1-2
TGTGCCAGCAGCGGGGGATTACTTTATGGCTACACCTTC
CASSGGLLYGYTF
>.|TRBD1|TRBV3-1/TRBV3-2|TRBJ2-1
TGTGCCAGCAGCCAAGCCCGGGACAGGGCCTACAATGAGCAGTTCTTC
CASSQARDRAYNEQFF
>.|.|TRBV7-3|TRBJ2-7
TGTGCCAGCAGCTTAATAGGGCTCTCGGGGGAGCAGTACTTC
CASSLIGLSGEQYF
>.|TRBD2|TRBV7-6|TRBJ2-7
TGTGCCAGCAGCACTCGGGCGGGGGACCCCTACGAGCAGTACTTC
CASSTRAGDPYEQYF
>.|TRBD2|TRBV5-4|TRBJ2-5
TGTGCCAGCAGCTCGAGACTAGCGGAAGAGACCCAGTACTTC
CASSSRLAEETQYF